The 14 T cell receptor beta chains given below trace back to one sample, sequenced in a study of cytomegalovirus exposure and HLA in healthy donors. The PCR contained 60 Vbeta and 13 Jbeta primers. Generated by immunoSEQ multiplex PCR, the TCRdb table keeps only in-frame clones and is missing some. The sample lists about 120,000 clones, 70% to 85% occurring once. The sequenced material came from PBMCs. Receptors originate from a woman between 35 and 50 years old in good health and CMV-seropositive.

For the CDR3, the DNA is TGTGCCAGCAGTGCGTTATGGGGGGGGGCGGATACGCAGTATTTT. Residues: CASSALWGGADTQYF. The gene calls are TRBV6-1 and TRBJ2-3; D is perhaps TRBD2 (7 bases). Looked up from germline, CDR1 is MNHNS and CDR2 is SASEGT. The CDR3 consists of 15 residues. V dropped 4 bases and J dropped 6 bases, with 17 bases sitting between them.

The gene calls are TRBV2 and TRBJ1-2; tentatively, D is TRBD1 (6 bases). V lost 3 bases and J 8 bases, leaving 13 bases between the germline ends. From germline, CDR1 is SNHLY and CDR2 FYNNEI. The CDR3 runs to 13 residues. The CDR3 sequence is CASSEWGLEGYTF. The CDR3 bases are TGTGCCAGCAGTGAGTGGGGGCTTGAAGGCTACACCTTC.

The CDR3 sequence: CASSYPGLAGGGEQFF. The CDR3 DNA is TGTGCCAGCAGCTACCCGGGACTAGCGGGAGGAGGGGAGCAGTTCTTC. The rearrangement links TRBV7-2 to TRBJ2-1; 15 positions match TRBD2. Germline V CDR1 and CDR2: SGHTA, FQGNSA. This CDR3 is built from 16 residues. V trimming: 4 bases; J trimming: 10 bases; junction bases outside the gene matches: 8.

This rearrangement joins TRBV5-1 to TRBJ2-1; D might be TRBD2 (5 bases). The V and J ends lost 4 bases and 2 bases respectively, with 16 bases between them. The CDR3 is 16 residues long. In germline, CDR1 is SGHRS, CDR2 YFSETQ. The CDR3 region has the DNA TGCGCCAGCAGCACAGAGCGGTACGCGGCCTACAATGAGCAGTTCTTC. Residues: CASSTERYAAYNEQFF.

The gene calls are TRBV7-9 and TRBJ1-3; D is undetermined. Looked up from germline, CDR1 is SEHNR and CDR2 is FQNEAQ (reference sequence). V was shortened by 5 bases and J by 4 bases, with 15 bases between the two germline ends. This CDR3 is 15 amino acids long. CDR3 nucleotides: TGTGCCAGCAGCCTTGCCGGATCAGGCGGAAACACCATATATTTT. It codes for CASSLAGSGGNTIYF.

The V gene is TRBV11-2, the J gene TRBJ1-4; D may be TRBD1 (6 bases). The CDR3 has 16 residues. Trimming shortened V by 4 bases and J by 3 bases, and 15 bases separated the two germline ends. CDR1 and CDR2 (germline): SGHAT, FQNNGV. CDR3 DNA sequence: TGTGCCAGCAGCTCCGCGACCGGACAGCCTAATGAAAAACTGTTTTTT. Encoded protein: CASSSATGQPNEKLFF.

In this sample, this clone turned up a few times. This chain links TRBV7-9 with TRBJ2-1; D is uncertain. Per the germline V gene, CDR1 is SEHNR and CDR2 is FQNEAQ (reference sequence). The CDR3 has 16 residues. The V end was cut by 6 bases, the J end by 0 bases, with 15 bases between. Here the CDR3 DNA reads TGTGCCAGCAGTCAAGACAAAGACCGCTCCTACAATGAGCAGTTCTTC. Protein sequence: CASSQDKDRSYNEQFF.

The rearrangement uses TRBV4-3 and TRBJ2-1; the D gene is possibly TRBD1 (6 bases). Germline CDR1 is LGHNA and CDR2 is YSLEER. The CDR3 runs 16 residues. V lost 1 base and J 4 bases, leaving 14 bases between the germline ends. CDR3 sequence reads: CASSQAAGTSYNEQFF. CDR3 bases: TGCGCCAGCAGCCAAGCGGCCGGGACATCGTACAATGAGCAGTTCTTC.

The J gene is TRBJ2-5, the V gene TRBV5-1; 7 bases match TRBD1. The CDR3 is 13 amino acids. Germline assignment: CDR1 SGHRS and CDR2 YFSETQ. The J segment lost 0 bases and the V segment lost 7 bases, leaving 3 bases of the junction unmatched. CDR3 nucleotide sequence: TGCGCCAGCCGGGACAGCTACCAAGAGACCCAGTACTTC. Protein product: CASRDSYQETQYF.

V is TRBV19 and J is TRBJ1-2; D ambiguous. Germline lookup yields CDR1 LNHDA and CDR2 SQIVND (reference sequence). The CDR3 totals 13 residues. V gave up 2 bases and J gave up 1 base, with 5 bases separating them. Here the CDR3 DNA reads TGTGCCAGTAGTATAAACAGTAACTATGGCTACACCTTC. Protein product: CASSINSNYGYTF.

This chain joins TRBV7-2 and TRBJ2-7; 10 positions match TRBD1. Germline V gene lookup returns CDR1 SGHTA and CDR2 FQGNSA. V lost 6 bases, J lost 2 bases, and 7 bases stayed unmatched. The CDR3 extends over 15 amino acids. The CDR3 here is CASRESGTGAYEQYF. The CDR3 nucleotides are TGTGCCAGCAGGGAATCCGGGACAGGGGCCTACGAGCAGTACTTC.

This clone was recorded a few times. This chain uses TRBV18 with TRBJ1-1; 7 bases map to TRBD1. The CDR3 has 12 amino acids. In germline, CDR1 is KGHSH, CDR2 LQKENI. J lost 8 bases, V lost 6 bases, and 6 bases had no gene match. In DNA, the CDR3 is TGTGCCAGCTCCCCAGACAGGGTAGAAGCTTTCTTT. Translating gives CASSPDRVEAFF.

In its sample, this clone was seen a few times. This chain links TRBV15 with TRBJ1-4, with 9 bases matching TRBD1. Germline V gene sequence: CDR1 LNHNV, CDR2 YYDKDF (reference sequence). V shed 5 bases and J 4 bases; nucleotides not matched to a gene: 5. The CDR3 totals 15 residues. Written as DNA, the CDR3 is TGTGCCACCAGCGGACAGGGGAAGGGTAATGAAAAACTGTTTTTT. Amino acids: CATSGQGKGNEKLFF.

CDR3 DNA sequence: TGTGCCAGCAGGGCCGGGGGGCAGGAGACCCAGTACTTC. Residues: CASRAGGQETQYF. The chain uses TRBV27 and TRBJ2-5; possible D gene TRBD2, 7 bases. With 6 bases removed from V and 5 bases from J, the gap between germline ends came to 13 bases. Germline CDR1 is MNHEY and CDR2 is SMNVEV (reference sequence). The CDR3 length is 13 residues.